This T cell receptor beta chain comes out of a study of naive and memory T cell subsets. Study observations and caveats: Possibly reflecting memory cells re-expressing CD45RA, a few larger clonotypes occurred in naive repertoires, especially CD8. In CD4 and CD8 cells, diversity dropped from naive through EMRA. Over 85% of naive TCR sequences appeared only once, unlike memory subsets.

Regarding this clonotype: Antigen: not known.

The beta constant-region primer was an equimolar mix of two oligonucleotides covering TRBC1 and TRBC2. Four rounds of PCR amplified the ligated cDNA using nested alpha and beta constant-region primers plus SP2. The cDNA 3' end received a ligated single-stranded oligonucleotide carrying the SP2 primer and a 12-nucleotide UMI. From the UMI-ligation and nested PCR reads, TCRdb called clonotypes with MiXCR, one entry per CDR3 protein. The repertoire holds approximately 90,000 distinct CDR3 sequences, about 10% seen once, with approximately 0.14% in the top ten. Trimming took off 2 bases at V and 1 base at J, with 11 bases between the two ends. The CDR3 has 14 amino acids. The germline V gene has CDR1 DFQATT and CDR2 SNEGSKA (reference sequence).

The chain is built from TRBV20-1 and TRBJ1-1, with D maybe TRBD1 (5 bases). Sequencing was carried out using naive CD4+ T cells from blood. This TCR was sampled from a human donor in good health. The CDR3 here is CSARYGATNTEAFF. The DNA for the CDR3 is TGCAGTGCTAGATATGGGGCTACGAACACTGAAGCTTTCTTT.